This entry lists 21 T cell receptor beta chains sequenced from one sample in a study of technical replicates of blood from several donors. The assay was immunoSEQ multiplex PCR, and TCRdb's table has in-frame clones only and misses some. The repertoire consists of some 48,000 clones, with roughly 92% occurring once and the leading ten covering roughly 3.9%. Sequences were obtained from PBMCs. The receptors were sampled from a human donor in good health. Some clones in this sample may be carry-over from other donors' samples.

The rearrangement joins TRBV11-3 to TRBJ2-5; D perhaps matches TRBD2 (6 bases). Germline V lookup: CDR1 SGHNT, CDR2 YENEEA. This CDR3 is built from 15 residues. V gave up 1 base and J gave up 3 bases, with 12 bases separating them. CDR3 in DNA: TGTGCCAGCAGCTTAGTTTCGGGAGCAAAAGAGACCCAGTACTTC. Translating gives CASSLVSGAKETQYF.

V gene TRBV6-1 combines with J gene TRBJ1-2; D gene unclear. The CDR3 sequence is 11 residues long. Trimming removed 8 bases at V and 5 bases at J, with 9 bases between. Germline assignment: CDR1 MNHNS and CDR2 SASEGT. Here the CDR3 reads CASEQFYGYTF. The CDR3 DNA is TGTGCCAGCGAACAGTTTTATGGCTACACCTTC.

This rearrangement joins TRBV7-9 to TRBJ2-3, with 8 bases aligning to TRBD2. The CDR3 sequence is 15 residues long. Germline V gene sequence: CDR1 SEHNR, CDR2 FQNEAQ (reference sequence). V trimming: 5 bases; J trimming: 3 bases; junction bases outside the gene matches: 7. The CDR3 is CASSPVGLVTDTQYF. The CDR3 DNA reads as TGTGCCAGCAGCCCCGTGGGACTAGTAACAGATACGCAGTATTTT.

V usage is TRBV2 and J usage is TRBJ2-4, with D perhaps TRBD2 (6 bases). The V end was cut by 5 bases, the J end by 1 base, with 15 bases between. The germline CDR1 and CDR2 sequences are SNHLY and FYNNEI. The length of the CDR3 is 16 residues. CDR3 in amino acids: CASSLKRVGAKNIQYF. The CDR3 DNA follows: TGTGCCAGCAGTTTAAAGCGGGTTGGGGCCAAAAACATTCAGTACTTC.

The rearrangement uses TRBV4-1 and TRBJ2-1, with TRBD2 matching over 8 bases. The germline V gene has CDR1 MGHRA and CDR2 YSYEKL. The CDR3 covers 20 residues. J was trimmed by 4 bases and V by 3 bases; bases with no gene match: 20. The CDR3 DNA reads TGCGCCAGCAGCCATCCAAGAACGGGAGGGCCATCTGGTACATACAATGAGCAGTTCTTC. Translating it yields CASSHPRTGGPSGTYNEQFF.

This chain joins TRBV28 and TRBJ2-7; D is ambiguous. CDR1 and CDR2 from the germline V gene are MDHEN and SYDVKM. The CDR3 covers 15 residues. The ends were cut back, 2 bases at V and 0 bases at J, with 11 bases in the middle. This chain's CDR3 is CASSLADWNSYEQYF. The CDR3 region has the DNA TGTGCCAGCAGTTTAGCTGACTGGAACTCCTACGAGCAGTACTTC.

This clone has only one observation. This chain connects TRBV18 to TRBJ2-3; 9 bases line up with TRBD2. Germline V gives CDR1 KGHSH, CDR2 LQKENI. V trimming: 0 bases; J trimming: 11 bases; junction bases outside the gene matches: 6. This CDR3 region has 14 residues. The DNA for the CDR3 is TGTGCCAGCTCACCACCCCAGCGGGGGGCTCAGCAGTATTTT. Protein sequence: CASSPPQRGAQQYF.

This clone was found once. The rearrangement links TRBV6-1 to TRBJ1-6, with 8 bases identical to TRBD1. V gave up 5 bases and J gave up 7 bases; unmatched junction bases: 7. Germline V gives CDR1 MNHNS, CDR2 SASEGT. The CDR3 runs to 15 residues. The DNA for the CDR3 is TGTGCCAGCAGTTTTACAGGGGGTGGGAATTCACCCCTCCACTTT. It yields the protein CASSFTGGGNSPLHF.

The chain joins TRBV21-1 to TRBJ2-7; TRBD1 is the table's D call, not checked against the DNA. TRBV21-1 is annotated as a pseudogene. This CDR3 has 15 residues. The CDR3 region has the DNA TGTGCCAGCAGCCCGCGACAGGGCCCCCTCTACGAGCAGTACTTC. It specifies CASSPRQGPLYEQYF.

The chain combines TRBV9 with TRBJ2-2, with D uncertain. The CDR3 loop spans 15 amino acids. V gave up 0 bases and J gave up 4 bases, with 10 bases separating them. Per the germline V gene, CDR1 is SGDLS and CDR2 is YYNGEE. The CDR3 DNA sequence: TGTGCCAGCAGCGTAGCCCCACAGATCACCGGGGAGCTGTTTTTT. Amino acids: CASSVAPQITGELFF.

The chain combines TRBV5-4 with TRBJ2-5, with TRBD2 matching 8 bases. The CDR3 is made up of 16 amino acids. V trimming: 1 base; J trimming: 5 bases; junction bases outside the gene matches: 10. Per the germline V gene, CDR1 is SGHNT and CDR2 is YYREEE (reference sequence). The CDR3 spells CASSLKVSGGWETQYF. The CDR3 bases are TGTGCCAGCAGCTTGAAGGTGTCGGGAGGGTGGGAGACCCAGTACTTC.

The V and J genes are TRBV23-1 and TRBJ2-5; tentatively, D is TRBD2 (5 bases). TRBV23-1 counts as an open reading frame of uncertain function. The CDR3 is 14 residues long. With 4 bases removed from V and 2 bases from J, the gap between germline ends came to 11 bases. Written as DNA, the CDR3 is TGCGCCAGCAGTCCCACGGGGAAACAAGAGACCCAGTACTTC. It translates to CASSPTGKQETQYF.

The V call is TRBV2, the J call TRBJ1-1; 9 bases fit TRBD1. The CDR3 covers 14 residues. Per the germline V gene, CDR1 is SNHLY and CDR2 is FYNNEI. V shed 1 base and J 6 bases; nucleotides not matched to a gene: 3. CDR3 sequence: CASSEGTGEPEAFF. The DNA of the CDR3 is TGTGCCAGCAGTGAAGGGACAGGGGAACCTGAAGCTTTCTTT.

This clone was seen ten or more times. The chain carries TRBV19 and TRBJ2-5; the D gene is possibly TRBD2 (7 bases). Per germline, CDR1 LNHDA and CDR2 SQIVND (reference sequence). This CDR3 has 15 amino acids. V was clipped by 7 bases and J by 2 bases, with 17 bases between them. CDR3 coding DNA: TGTGCCAGTACTCCCCCGGGGGGCGGACAAGAGACCCAGTACTTC. This translates into CASTPPGGGQETQYF.

This clone was seen a single time. The genes are TRBV5-6 and TRBJ2-7; D gene ambiguous. The V and J ends lost 3 bases and 1 base respectively, with 11 bases between them. Germline assignment: CDR1 SGHDT and CDR2 YYEEEE. The CDR3 has 14 amino acids. The CDR3 spells CASSSDGWSYEQYF. CDR3 nucleotides: TGTGCCAGCAGCTCTGACGGGTGGTCCTACGAGCAGTACTTC.

V and J are TRBV5-1 and TRBJ1-1, with TRBD1 matching 8 bases. CDR1 is SGHRS, CDR2 YFSETQ, per germline. The CDR3 runs 14 residues. The junction had 5 bases not matched to a gene; V was cut back by 6 bases and J by 1 base. The CDR3 sequence: CASMRTGPNTEAFF. In DNA, the CDR3 is TGCGCCAGCATGCGGACAGGGCCGAACACTGAAGCTTTCTTT.

The chain joins TRBV7-2 to TRBJ2-7; 7 bases agree with TRBD1. V was pared by 4 bases and J by 5 bases, with 14 bases of the junction left unmatched. The V gene's germline CDR1 is SGHTA and CDR2 FQGNSA. This CDR3 is 16 amino acids long. The CDR3 region is CASSWRGGSRIHEQYF. The CDR3 DNA reads as TGTGCCAGCAGCTGGAGAGGGGGCAGCCGGATTCACGAGCAGTACTTC.

This clone was counted only a few times. V is TRBV7-2 and J is TRBJ2-3; possible D gene TRBD1, 6 bases. The CDR3 length is 15 residues. In germline, CDR1 is SGHTA, CDR2 FQGNSA. V was cut by 2 bases and J by 4 bases, with 13 bases left in between. The CDR3 DNA is TGTGCCAGCAGCTTATGGCCCAGGGGCGCAGATACGCAGTATTTT. It translates to CASSLWPRGADTQYF.

V and J are TRBV4-3 and TRBJ1-1; D uncertain. The CDR3 consists of 15 residues. V lost 0 bases and J 0 bases, leaving 8 bases between the germline ends. CDR1 LGHNA and CDR2 YSLEER come from the germline V gene. The CDR3 reads CASSQDRGLNTEAFF. CDR3 DNA: TGCGCCAGCAGCCAAGATCGGGGTTTGAACACTGAAGCTTTCTTT.

The V gene is TRBV27, the J gene TRBJ2-3, with D maybe TRBD2 (6 bases). Germline CDR1 is MNHEY and CDR2 is SMNVEV (reference sequence). The CDR3 has 15 amino acids. With 0 bases removed from V and 4 bases from J, the gap between germline ends came to 11 bases. CDR3 loop: CASSLSMTSPDTQYF. In DNA form, the CDR3 reads TGTGCCAGCAGTTTATCTATGACTAGTCCAGATACGCAGTATTTT.

Here the CDR3 DNA reads TGTGCCTGGAGTAAGGGACTTAGCTCCTACGAGCAGTACTTC. This encodes CAWSKGLSSYEQYF. This chain joins TRBV30 and TRBJ2-7; D may be TRBD2 (6 bases). V was cut by 2 bases and J by 0 bases, with 11 bases left in between. Germline V lookup: CDR1 GTSNPN, CDR2 SVGIG (reference sequence). The CDR3 loop spans 14 amino acids.